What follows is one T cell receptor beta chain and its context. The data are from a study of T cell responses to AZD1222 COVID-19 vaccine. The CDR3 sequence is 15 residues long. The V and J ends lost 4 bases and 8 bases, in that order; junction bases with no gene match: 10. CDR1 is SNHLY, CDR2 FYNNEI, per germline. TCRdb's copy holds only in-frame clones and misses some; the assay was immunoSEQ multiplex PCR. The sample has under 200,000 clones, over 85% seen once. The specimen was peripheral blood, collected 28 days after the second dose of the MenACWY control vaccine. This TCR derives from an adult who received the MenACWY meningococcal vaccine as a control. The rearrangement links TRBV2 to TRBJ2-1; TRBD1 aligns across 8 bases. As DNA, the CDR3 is TGTGCCAGCAGTGCAAGGACAGGGATGGGTTATGAGCAGTTCTTC. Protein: CASSARTGMGYEQFF.